This T cell receptor (beta chain) was found in a study of T cells in narcolepsy. In the study overall: Enrolled donors included narcolepsy type 1 or type 2 patients and healthy controls.

Profiling relied on immunoSEQ multiplex PCR, and the TCRdb table lists in-frame clones only, not all of them. The sample shows about 20,000 clones, over 80% of them seen only once. With regard to this clone: What it recognizes is unknown.

The study, taken as a whole, reports: In some patient and control memory CD4+ samples, autoreactive clones were absent. Autoreactive clonotypes reportedly recurred in blood of same and different patients, not controls. Autoreactive HCRT-specific and TRIB2-specific clonotypes were marked in same-patient CSF-versus-blood CD4+ comparisons.

The V end lost 3 bases, the J end lost 8 bases, and 11 bases lay between the germline ends. In germline, CDR1 is LNHDA, CDR2 SQIVND (reference sequence). The CDR3 runs 13 residues. The genes are TRBV19 and TRBJ2-1; D is possibly TRBD2 (6 bases). Sequencing input: memory (CD45RA-) CD4+ T cells from blood. The clonotype comes from a human donor in good health. Here the CDR3 DNA reads TGTGCCAGTAGTATTAAACTAGCCTATGAGCAGTTCTTC. This sequence encodes CASSIKLAYEQFF.